The entry below gives a single T cell receptor beta chain sequence along with its context. Authors' data handling: By means of reference gene primer amplification, nucleated cell counts were estimated. Assay: immunoSEQ multiplex PCR; the TCRdb copy retains only in-frame clones and omits some. V and J calls and clone size are copied from that table; D and trimming were computed from the DNA. In the table there are 110,000 or so clones, 70% to 90% of which are singletons. This entry comes from a study of blood T cell repertoires in COVID-19. The overall study: Material from acute and convalescent COVID-19 was sourced from the United States, Italy and Spain. T cells, B-cell-depleted T cells, or PBMCs provided the cDNA or gDNA that served as material.

The V and J ends lost 5 bases and 7 bases, in that order; junction bases with no gene match: 6. The germline V gene encodes CDR1 KGHSH and CDR2 LQKENI. The CDR3 runs 14 residues. This receptor was obtained from a woman in her 70s who had recovered from COVID-19. The specimen sequenced was peripheral blood. The chain employs TRBV18 and TRBJ2-1; 9 positions agree with TRBD2. The CDR3 DNA reads as TGTGCCAGCTCAGAGACTAGCGGAAAGAATGAGCAGTTCTTC. Protein product: CASSETSGKNEQFF.